This TCR beta chain was obtained from a study of T cells in Graves' hyperthyroidism and ophthalmopathy. Whole-study context: Sampling of peripheral blood happened at initial diagnosis, prior to any treatment.

The CDR3 sequence is 14 residues long. Per the germline V gene, CDR1 is SGHRS and CDR2 is YFSETQ. V dropped 0 bases and J dropped 7 bases, with 11 bases sitting between them. This clonotype was counted at least ten times. Its specificity is unknown. Clinical symptoms, serum thyroxine and TRAb, thyroid ultrasound and orbital computed tomography were used for the diagnoses. Amplification targeted TCR beta CDR3 regions from RNA transcripts. Initially, a first-round RT-PCR of the TCR CDR3 employed the HTBI primer set. TCRdb fed the multiplex PCR reads into MiXCR, producing one record per CDR3 protein. The sample includes under 350,000 distinct CDR3 sequences, 15% to 20% seen only once; the top ten take less than 65%. General study results and limits: It was a median around 6 months before onset that the model predicted ophthalmopathy. Ophthalmopathy cases were set apart from stable hyperthyroidism by a 13 V-J model.

This clonotype was obtained from a woman aged 45 to 65 with Graves' hyperthyroidism. The V and J genes are TRBV5-1 and TRBJ2-1, with a weak D call TRBD2 (5 bases). The sequenced sample was blood. CDR3 region: CASSLEREINEQFF. DNA for the CDR3: TGCGCCAGCAGCTTGGAACGGGAAATTAATGAGCAGTTCTTC.